The 14 T cell receptor beta chains below all came from one sample that was sequenced in a study of PD-1 blockade in mismatch repair-deficient tumors. The data were produced by immunoSEQ multiplex PCR, yet TCRdb's version contains in-frame clones alone and is incomplete. The data hold 35,000 to 40,000 clones, with roughly 83% observed a single time. The source was peripheral blood, collected 4 weeks after starting pembrolizumab. These receptors came from an adult with mismatch repair-deficient cancer.

The gene calls are TRBV25-1 and TRBJ2-3; TRBD2 might be the D (6 bases). Germline V lookup: CDR1 MGHDK, CDR2 SYGVNS. The CDR3 is made up of 14 amino acids. The V gene lost 6 bases and the J gene lost 4 bases, with 14 bases spanning the gap. The CDR3: CASSRDSPPDTQYF. As DNA, the CDR3 is TGTGCCAGCAGCCGGGACTCCCCCCCAGATACGCAGTATTTT. Full variable domain (outside the CDR3, taken from reference TRBV25-1 and TRBJ2-3): EADIYQTPRYLVIGTGKKITLECSQTMGHDKMYWYQQDPGMELHLIHYSYGVNSTEKGDLSSESTVSRIRTEHFPLTLESARPSHTSQYLCASSRDSPPDTQYFGPGTRLTVL.

This rearrangement joins TRBV4-1 to TRBJ2-3; D possibly uses TRBD1 or TRBD2 (6 bases each). The germline V and J ends were trimmed by 1 base and 3 bases, with 14 bases remaining between them. Germline lookup yields CDR1 MGHRA and CDR2 YSYEKL. The CDR3 is 16 residues long. CDR3 amino acids: CASSQGEGGQTDTQYF. As DNA, the CDR3 is TGCGCCAGCAGCCAAGGGGAAGGGGGGCAGACAGATACGCAGTATTTT.

CDR3 in DNA: TGTGCCAGCAGCCCGCCCGGGAGGGTAGAGACCCAGTACTTC. It specifies CASSPPGRVETQYF. V usage is TRBV7-9 and J usage is TRBJ2-5; the match to TRBD2 covers 8 bases. V gave up 5 bases and J gave up 4 bases; unmatched junction bases: 6. This CDR3 comprises 14 residues. Germline V gives CDR1 SEHNR, CDR2 FQNEAQ (reference sequence).

The J gene is TRBJ1-5, the V gene TRBV30, with D maybe TRBD1 (6 bases). Looked up from germline, CDR1 is GTSNPN and CDR2 is SVGIG (reference sequence). Trimming removed 0 bases from V and 5 bases from J, with 20 bases in between. This CDR3 is 17 amino acids long. CDR3 nucleotides: TGTGCCTGGAGTGTAGGACGACAAGGGGGAATCGATCAGCCCCAGCATTTT. Its protein product is CAWSVGRQGGIDQPQHF. Full variable domain (missing parts from reference TRBV30 and TRBJ1-5): SQTIHQWPATLVQPVGSPLSLECTVEGTSNPNLYWYRQAAGRGLQLLFYSVGIGQISSEVPQNLSASRPQDRQFILSSKKLLLSDSGFYLCAWSVGRQGGIDQPQHFGDGTRLSIL.

As regards this clone: This same CDR3 is encoded by further DNA sequences in the sample. The chain joins TRBV6-5 to TRBJ2-7; maybe TRBD1 (5 bases). This CDR3 region has 15 residues. The V end was cut by 6 bases, the J end by 0 bases, with 15 bases between. Germline V gene sequence: CDR1 MNHEY, CDR2 SVGAGI. The CDR3 loop is CASSSGQGFSYEQYF. The CDR3 region has the DNA TGTGCCAGCAGCTCTGGACAAGGGTTCTCCTACGAGCAGTACTTC.

In the case of this clone: Other nucleotide sequences from this sample produce the same CDR3. The chain couples TRBV29-1 to TRBJ2-2, with D tentatively TRBD1 or TRBD2 (5 bases each). CDR1 SQVTM and CDR2 ANQGSEA come from the germline V gene. Trimming cost V 4 bases and J 5 bases, with 8 bases left between them. The CDR3 is 12 residues long. The CDR3 bases are TGCAGCGTTGGAGGGGCGACCGGGGAGCTGTTTTTT. Its protein product is CSVGGATGELFF.

The rearrangement links TRBV18 to TRBJ2-5; D uncertain. CDR3 length: 14 residues. The germline V and J ends were trimmed by 0 bases and 5 bases, with 10 bases remaining between them. Looked up from germline, CDR1 is KGHSH and CDR2 is LQKENI. The CDR3: CASSPPGFRETQYF. The CDR3 DNA reads as TGTGCCAGCTCACCACCAGGGTTCAGGGAGACCCAGTACTTC.

The chain employs TRBV2 and TRBJ1-4; the D gene is possibly TRBD1 (5 bases). Germline CDR1 reads SNHLY; CDR2 reads FYNNEI. CDR3 length: 15 amino acids. The V end was cut by 0 bases, the J end by 8 bases, with 13 bases between. CDR3 residues: CASSEALGGSEKLFF. The CDR3 bases are TGTGCCAGCAGTGAAGCGCTTGGGGGAAGCGAAAAACTGTTTTTT.

The chain employs TRBV19 and TRBJ1-1; D call uncertain. Trimming took 7 bases from V and 0 from J, leaving 12 bases between them. Per germline, CDR1 LNHDA and CDR2 SQIVND (reference sequence). There are 14 residues in the CDR3. The CDR3 spells CASISDRVNTEAFF. The DNA for the CDR3 is TGTGCCAGTATTTCAGACCGGGTGAACACTGAAGCTTTCTTT.

DNA of the CDR3: TGTGCCAGCAGCTTATCCATTCAGCCTGGAAACACCATATATTTT. Translating gives CASSLSIQPGNTIYF. The V call is TRBV11-1, the J call TRBJ1-3; the D is unclear. Trimming removed 2 bases at V and 2 bases at J, with 10 bases between. CDR3 size: 15 residues. The germline CDR1 and CDR2 sequences are SGHAT and FQDESV (reference sequence).

V usage is TRBV11-2 and J usage is TRBJ2-5; 10 bases are a match to TRBD2. This CDR3 is 15 amino acids long. Germline V gene lookup returns CDR1 SGHAT and CDR2 FQNNGV. The V gene end was trimmed by 1 base and the J gene end by 5 bases; junction bases not matched to a gene: 4. The CDR3 nucleotides read TGTGCCAGCAGCTTAGGAGCGGGAGGGTCGGAGACCCAGTACTTC. As protein: CASSLGAGGSETQYF.

Only one count was recorded for this clone. The chain couples TRBV6-5 to TRBJ2-7; 7 bases are shared with TRBD2. Germline CDR1 is MNHEY and CDR2 is SVGAGI. The V and J ends lost 2 bases and 0 bases, in that order; junction bases with no gene match: 4. The CDR3 has 15 amino acids. This CDR3 is CASSYGLADSYEQYF. The CDR3 coding sequence is TGTGCCAGCAGTTACGGCCTAGCGGACTCCTACGAGCAGTACTTC.

The chain employs TRBV15 and TRBJ1-4; 12 bases are a match to TRBD1. The germline CDR1 and CDR2 sequences are LNHNV and YYDKDF (reference sequence). The CDR3 length is 20 residues. With 4 bases clipped from V and 6 bases from J, the junction kept 18 bases outside the gene matches. The chain's CDR3 is CATSKGTSGQGAEEDEKLFF. The CDR3 nucleotides are TGTGCCACCAGCAAGGGGACCTCGGGACAGGGGGCAGAAGAGGATGAAAAACTGTTTTTT.

This chain uses TRBV16 with TRBJ2-1; TRBD1 aligns across 9 bases. The CDR3 length is 16 residues. Germline-derived CDR1 and CDR2 are KGHSY and FQNENV. V was clipped by 0 bases and J by 4 bases; unmatched bases: 4. The CDR3, as DNA: TGTGCCAGCAGCCAATCTCGGACAGGGGAATACAATGAGCAGTTCTTC. Translating gives CASSQSRTGEYNEQFF.